Below are 19 T cell receptor beta chains sequenced from a single sample in a study of T cells in Graves' hyperthyroidism and ophthalmopathy (dated by TCRdb to about 2019). Library method: multiplex PCR. TCRdb lists the instrument as Illumina HiSeq 2000. The TCR beta CDR3 regions were amplified from RNA transcripts. The first round of RT-PCR for the TCR CDR3 was performed with the HTBI primer set and the Qiagen OneStep RT-PCR kit. TCRdb trimmed public reads at Q25 via fastp, called clones via MiXCR and kept in-frame beta chains. Rows are combined by CDR3 protein, so each entry shows the most common genes and DNA. This sample lists roughly 130,000 distinct CDR3 sequences; approximately 20% were detected once. The top ten clones comprise roughly 73% of the sample. The sample comprised blood. Receptors were obtained from a woman aged 45-60 years with Graves' hyperthyroidism that later progressed to Graves' ophthalmopathy.

This clonotype was detected once. This could be a read error, since a much larger clone is one nucleotide away. The chain couples TRBV12-3 or TRBV12-4 to TRBJ2-7; no definite D call. CDR3 length: 13 amino acids. CDR3 nucleotides: TGTGCCAGCAGTTTTGTTTCGGCGTACGGGCAGTACTTC. Its protein is CASSFVSAYGQYF.

Of note for this clonotype: A read error is possible here, since a much larger clone lies one base away. The chain is built from TRBV13 and TRBJ2-7; possibly TRBD1 or TRBD2 for D (6 bases each). CDR1 and CDR2 (germline): PRHDT, FYEKMQ (reference sequence). The CDR3 has 13 residues. The CDR3 sequence is CASRSIGGDERYF. CDR3 DNA: TGTGCCAGCCGATCCATCGGGGGCGACGAGCGGTACTTC. Variable domain in full (rest from reference TRBV13 and TRBJ2-7): AAGVIQSPRHLIKEKRETATLKCYPIPRHDTVYWYQQGPGQDPQFLISFYEKMQSDKGSIPDRFSAQQFSDYHSELNMSSLELGDSALYFCASRSIGGDERYFGPGTRLTVT.

This clonotype was recorded a few times. The CDR3 DNA reads as TGTGCCAGTAGTATTGGACAGGGGGTACCCCCCTACGAGCAGTACTTC. Translation gives CASSIGQGVPPYEQYF. The V call is TRBV19, the J call TRBJ2-7; 10 positions agree with TRBD1. J gave up 2 bases and V 3 bases, and 7 bases lay outside the gene matches. Germline CDR1 and CDR2: LNHDA and SQIVND (reference sequence). CDR3 size: 16 residues.

This clonotype was counted many times. This sequence joins TRBV28 and TRBJ2-1, with TRBD1 matching 7 bases. The V gene end was trimmed by 5 bases and the J gene end by 6 bases; junction bases not matched to a gene: 4. Germline loops: CDR1 MDHEN, CDR2 SYDVKM. The length of the CDR3 is 13 residues. The CDR3 region is CASSRGQINEQFF. Written as DNA, the CDR3 is TGTGCCAGCAGTCGGGGACAGATCAATGAGCAGTTCTTC. Together with reference TRBV28 and TRBJ2-1, the CDR3 gives the full variable domain: DVKVTQSSRYLVKRTGEKVFLECVQDMDHENMFWYRQDPGLGLRLIYFSYDVKMKEKGDIPEGYSVSREKKERFSLILESASTNQTSMYLCASSRGQINEQFFGPGTRLTVL.

This clonotype was seen at least ten times. V gene TRBV2 combines with J gene TRBJ1-4, with D uncertain. The CDR3 runs to 14 residues. V was clipped by 4 bases and J by 8 bases, with 14 bases between them. Per germline, CDR1 SNHLY and CDR2 FYNNEI. The CDR3 protein is CASSGRRAAEKLFF. CDR3 bases: TGTGCCAGCAGTGGAAGACGGGCGGCCGAAAAACTGTTTTTT.

This clonotype was found a few times. V and J are TRBV20-1 and TRBJ2-5; perhaps TRBD2 as D (6 bases). The CDR3 spans 11 residues. Trimming cost V 3 bases and J 5 bases, with 7 bases left between them. The germline CDR1 and CDR2 sequences are DFQATT and SNEGSKA (reference sequence). The CDR3 here is CSARAGETQYF. The CDR3 nucleotides read TGCAGTGCTAGGGCGGGGGAGACCCAGTACTTC.

This clonotype was detected many times. The chain has TRBV20-1 and TRBJ1-1, with a tentative D call TRBD1 (6 bases). The CDR3 is 15 amino acids. The ends were cut back, 6 bases at V and 0 bases at J, with 17 bases in the middle. Germline CDR1 reads DFQATT; CDR2 reads SNEGSKA (reference sequence). The CDR3 loop reads CSAPLQGTLNTEAFF. Written as DNA, the CDR3 is TGCAGTGCCCCACTCCAGGGGACCCTGAACACTGAAGCTTTCTTT.

This chain links TRBV3-1 with TRBJ1-1; unclear D gene. This CDR3 is built from 12 residues. Germline V gene lookup returns CDR1 LGHDT and CDR2 YNNKEL (reference sequence). Between the trimmed V and J ends, which lost 5 bases and 9 bases, there was a span of 13 bases. DNA of the CDR3: TGTGCCAGCAGCTCCCAGCCCCCCCAAGCTTTCTTT. Protein sequence: CASSSQPPQAFF. Based on the CDR3 plus reference TRBV3-1 and TRBJ1-1, the full variable domain is DTAVSQTPKYLVTQMGNDKSIKCEQNLGHDTMYWYKQDSKKFLKIMFSYNNKELIINETVPNRFSPKSPDKAHLNLHINSLELGDSAVYFCASSSQPPQAFFGQGTRLTVV.

This clonotype came up many times. V and J are TRBV6-1 and TRBJ1-4; the D gene is possibly TRBD1 (6 bases). Germline V lookup: CDR1 MNHNS, CDR2 SASEGT. Between the trimmed V and J ends, which lost 7 bases and 7 bases, there was a span of 19 bases. This CDR3 region has 15 residues. The CDR3 loop is CASTGSQGKAEKLFF. As DNA, the CDR3 is TGTGCCAGCACCGGATCTCAGGGGAAAGCTGAAAAACTGTTTTTT.

This clonotype occurred many times. The genes are TRBV3-1 and TRBJ2-3; D possibly corresponds to TRBD1 (6 bases). Germline V gene sequence: CDR1 LGHDT, CDR2 YNNKEL (reference sequence). This CDR3 is built from 16 residues. V was cut by 4 bases and J by 0 bases, with 14 bases left in between. The CDR3 nucleotides read TGTGCCAGCAGCCTCCGGGACATCCCTAGCACAGATACGCAGTATTTT. This encodes CASSLRDIPSTDTQYF.

This rearrangement joins TRBV5-1 to TRBJ1-1; no firm D call. Looked up from germline, CDR1 is SGHRS and CDR2 is YFSETQ. This CDR3 contains 14 residues. V was shortened by 0 bases and J by 0 bases, with 6 bases between the two germline ends. The CDR3 region is CASSLDTLNTEAFF. The CDR3 DNA sequence: TGCGCCAGCAGCTTGGACACCTTGAACACTGAAGCTTTCTTT.

This rearrangement joins TRBV7-9 to TRBJ2-1, with 10 bases matching TRBD2. With V trimmed by 3 bases and J by 10 bases, 9 bases remained unmatched. The CDR3 spans 15 residues. Germline values: CDR1 SEHNR, CDR2 FQNEAQ (reference sequence). Here the CDR3 reads CASSLGLAGEEEQFF. DNA for the CDR3: TGTGCCAGCAGCTTGGGGCTAGCGGGAGAGGAAGAGCAGTTCTTC.

This clonotype has more than one count but fewer than ten. V gene TRBV20-1 combines with J gene TRBJ1-6, with a tentative D call TRBD1 (6 bases). The germline V gene has CDR1 DFQATT and CDR2 SNEGSKA (reference sequence). Trimming shortened V by 3 bases and J by 9 bases, and 15 bases separated the two germline ends. CDR3 length equals 14 residues. CDR3 DNA: TGCAGTGCTAGGATCGGAAGGGGGGGTTCACCCCTCCACTTT. This encodes CSARIGRGGSPLHF.

The rearrangement uses TRBV20-1 and TRBJ1-3; 8 positions agree with TRBD1. This CDR3 is built from 15 residues. V gave up 6 bases and J gave up 2 bases; unmatched junction bases: 9. Germline V gene data show CDR1 as DFQATT and CDR2 as SNEGSKA (reference sequence). CDR3 sequence reads: CSAARQGAPGNTIYF. Here the CDR3 DNA reads TGCAGTGCAGCAAGGCAGGGGGCACCTGGAAACACCATATATTTT.

The V call is TRBV5-1, the J call TRBJ2-7; D unresolved. The CDR3 is 13 residues long. The V end lost 0 bases, the J end lost 3 bases, and 7 bases lay between the germline ends. Per the germline V gene, CDR1 is SGHRS and CDR2 is YFSETQ. The CDR3 reads CASSLVERYEQYF. Written as DNA, the CDR3 is TGCGCCAGCAGCTTGGTGGAACGCTACGAGCAGTACTTC.

This clonotype was detected many times. V and J are TRBV12-3 or TRBV12-4 and TRBJ1-4, with D tentatively TRBD1 (6 bases). The CDR3 totals 15 residues. The V end was cut by 6 bases, the J end by 10 bases, with 21 bases between. This CDR3 reads CASRQGSRSIGKLFF. As DNA, the CDR3 is TGTGCCAGCAGACAGGGAAGCCGGTCGATCGGAAAACTGTTTTTT.

This clonotype was observed at least ten times. This rearrangement joins TRBV28 to TRBJ2-4; D unclear. Germline CDR1 MDHEN, CDR2 SYDVKM. The CDR3 spans 18 residues. V was trimmed by 3 bases and J by 0 bases, leaving 18 bases between them. The CDR3 DNA sequence: TGTGCCAGCAGTTTCAAGCAGGTCCCCACCTTAGCCAAAAACATTCAGTACTTC. Protein sequence: CASSFKQVPTLAKNIQYF. Supplemented by reference TRBV28 and TRBJ2-4, the full variable domain reads DVKVTQSSRYLVKRTGEKVFLECVQDMDHENMFWYRQDPGLGLRLIYFSYDVKMKEKGDIPEGYSVSREKKERFSLILESASTNQTSMYLCASSFKQVPTLAKNIQYFGAGTRLSVL.

Many counts were recorded for this clonotype. The chain joins TRBV28 to TRBJ2-3, with no clear D. The CDR3 has 13 residues. Germline lookup yields CDR1 MDHEN and CDR2 SYDVKM. V was trimmed by 6 bases and J by 10 bases, leaving 17 bases between them. CDR3 nucleotide sequence: TGTGCCAGCAGCCCCGGCTTTTTGCGAGCGCAGTATTTT. This encodes CASSPGFLRAQYF.

This clonotype was recorded a few times. The gene calls are TRBV19 and TRBJ2-1; a possible D gene is TRBD2 (6 bases). V lost 1 base to trimming and J lost 0 bases, with 7 bases between them. CDR1 is LNHDA and CDR2 is SQIVND in the germline V gene (reference sequence). This CDR3 is built from 15 residues. DNA of the CDR3: TGTGCCAGTAGTATAGGTAGCGGCTCCTACAATGAGCAGTTCTTC. Translation: CASSIGSGSYNEQFF.